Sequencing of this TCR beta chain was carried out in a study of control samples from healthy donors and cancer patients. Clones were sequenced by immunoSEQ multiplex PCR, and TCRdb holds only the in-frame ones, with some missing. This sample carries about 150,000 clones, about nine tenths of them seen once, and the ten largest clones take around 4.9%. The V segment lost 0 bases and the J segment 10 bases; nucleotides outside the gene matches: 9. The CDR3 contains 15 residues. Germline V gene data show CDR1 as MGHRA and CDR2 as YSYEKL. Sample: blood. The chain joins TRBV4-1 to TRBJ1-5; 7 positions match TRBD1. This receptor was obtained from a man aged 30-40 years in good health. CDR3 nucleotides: TGCGCCAGCAGCCAAGACGGGACAGCTCCTTTTCCCCAGCATTTT. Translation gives CASSQDGTAPFPQHF.